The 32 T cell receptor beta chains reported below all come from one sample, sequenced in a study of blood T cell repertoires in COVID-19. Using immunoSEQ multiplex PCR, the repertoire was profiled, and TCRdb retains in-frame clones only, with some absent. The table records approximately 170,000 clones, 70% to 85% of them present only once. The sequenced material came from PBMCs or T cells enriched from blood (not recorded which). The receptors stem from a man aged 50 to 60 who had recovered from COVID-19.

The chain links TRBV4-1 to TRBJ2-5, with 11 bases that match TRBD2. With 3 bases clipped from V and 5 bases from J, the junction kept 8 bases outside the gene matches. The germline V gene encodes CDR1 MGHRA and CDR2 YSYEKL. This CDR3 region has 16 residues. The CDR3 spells CASSHSLAGGRETQYF. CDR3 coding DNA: TGCGCCAGCAGCCACTCTTTAGCGGGGGGGCGGGAGACCCAGTACTTC.

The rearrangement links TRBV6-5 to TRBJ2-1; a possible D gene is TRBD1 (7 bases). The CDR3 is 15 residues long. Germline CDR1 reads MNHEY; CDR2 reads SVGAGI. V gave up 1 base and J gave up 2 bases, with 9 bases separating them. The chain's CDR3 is CASSYWRGPYNEQFF. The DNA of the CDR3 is TGTGCCAGCAGTTACTGGAGGGGGCCCTACAATGAGCAGTTCTTC.

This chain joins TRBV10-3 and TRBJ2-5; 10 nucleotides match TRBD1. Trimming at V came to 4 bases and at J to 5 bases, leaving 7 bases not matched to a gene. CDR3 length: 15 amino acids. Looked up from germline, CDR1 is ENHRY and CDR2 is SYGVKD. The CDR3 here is CAISAPGQGKETQYF. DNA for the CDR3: TGTGCCATCAGTGCCCCGGGACAGGGGAAGGAGACCCAGTACTTC.

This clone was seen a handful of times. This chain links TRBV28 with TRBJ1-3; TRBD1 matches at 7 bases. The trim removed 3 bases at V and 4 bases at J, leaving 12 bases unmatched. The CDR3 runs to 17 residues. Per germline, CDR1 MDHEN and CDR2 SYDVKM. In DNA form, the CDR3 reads TGTGCCAGCAGTTTCCAGACAGGGATGCTCAAAGGAAACACCATATATTTT. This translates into CASSFQTGMLKGNTIYF.

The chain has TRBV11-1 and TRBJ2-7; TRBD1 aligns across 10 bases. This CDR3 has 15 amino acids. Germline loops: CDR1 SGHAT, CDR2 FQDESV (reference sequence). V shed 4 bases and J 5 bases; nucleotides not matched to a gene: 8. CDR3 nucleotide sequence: TGTGCCAGCAGCTCCGGGACAGGGGTAATTGACGAGCAGTACTTC. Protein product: CASSSGTGVIDEQYF.

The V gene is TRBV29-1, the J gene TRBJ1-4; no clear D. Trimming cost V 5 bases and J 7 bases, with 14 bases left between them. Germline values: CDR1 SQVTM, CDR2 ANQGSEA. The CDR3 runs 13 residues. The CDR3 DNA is TGCAGCGTTCTATGGGGAGTAGGTGAAAAACTGTTTTTT. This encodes CSVLWGVGEKLFF.

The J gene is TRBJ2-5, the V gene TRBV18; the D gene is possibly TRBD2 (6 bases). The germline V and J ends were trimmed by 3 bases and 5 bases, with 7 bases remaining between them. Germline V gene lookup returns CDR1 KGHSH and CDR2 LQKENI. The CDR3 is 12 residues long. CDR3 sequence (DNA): TGTGCCAGCTCACCCCGGGAGGAGACCCAGTACTTC. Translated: CASSPREETQYF. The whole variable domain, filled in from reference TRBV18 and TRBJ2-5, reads NAGVMQNPRHLVRRRGQEARLRCSPMKGHSHVYWYRQLPEEGLKFMVYLQKENIIDESGMPKERFSAEFPKEGPSILRIQQVVRGDSAAYFCASSPREETQYFGPGTRLLVL.

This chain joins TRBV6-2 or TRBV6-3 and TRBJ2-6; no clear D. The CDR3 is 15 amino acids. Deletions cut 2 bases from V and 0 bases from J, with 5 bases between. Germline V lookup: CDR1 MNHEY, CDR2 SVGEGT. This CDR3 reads CASSYTSSGANVLTF. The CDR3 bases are TGTGCCAGCAGTTACACCAGCTCTGGGGCCAACGTCCTGACTTTC.

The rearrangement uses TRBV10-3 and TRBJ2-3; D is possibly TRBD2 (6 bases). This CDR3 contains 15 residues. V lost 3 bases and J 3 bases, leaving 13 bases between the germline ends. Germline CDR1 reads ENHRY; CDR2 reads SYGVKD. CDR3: CAISDHGLPTDTQYF. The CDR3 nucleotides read TGTGCCATCAGTGATCATGGACTACCAACAGATACGCAGTATTTT.

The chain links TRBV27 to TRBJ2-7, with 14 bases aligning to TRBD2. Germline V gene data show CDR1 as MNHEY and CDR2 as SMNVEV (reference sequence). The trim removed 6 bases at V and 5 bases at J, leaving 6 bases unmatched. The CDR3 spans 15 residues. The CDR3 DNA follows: TGTGCCAGCAGGACTAGCGGGGGGGCCGTTGACGAGCAGTACTTC. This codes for CASRTSGGAVDEQYF.

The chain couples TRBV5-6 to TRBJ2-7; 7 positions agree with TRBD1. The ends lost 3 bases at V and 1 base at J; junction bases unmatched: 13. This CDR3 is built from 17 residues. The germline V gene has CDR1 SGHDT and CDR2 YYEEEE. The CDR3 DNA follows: TGTGCCAGCAGCTCGCGGAAGGGGGCAATCAGTTCCTACGAGCAGTACTTC. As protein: CASSSRKGAISSYEQYF.

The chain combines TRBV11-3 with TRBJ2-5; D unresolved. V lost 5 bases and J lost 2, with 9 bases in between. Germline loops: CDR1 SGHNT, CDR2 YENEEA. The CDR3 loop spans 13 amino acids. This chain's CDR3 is CASSRPGQETQYF. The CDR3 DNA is TGTGCCAGCAGCCGCCCCGGGCAAGAGACCCAGTACTTC.

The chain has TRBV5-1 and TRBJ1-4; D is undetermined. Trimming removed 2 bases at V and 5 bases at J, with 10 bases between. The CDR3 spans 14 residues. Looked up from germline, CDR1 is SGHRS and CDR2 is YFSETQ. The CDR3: CASSLNSLNEKLFF. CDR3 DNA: TGCGCCAGCAGCTTAAACAGCCTAAATGAAAAACTGTTTTTT.

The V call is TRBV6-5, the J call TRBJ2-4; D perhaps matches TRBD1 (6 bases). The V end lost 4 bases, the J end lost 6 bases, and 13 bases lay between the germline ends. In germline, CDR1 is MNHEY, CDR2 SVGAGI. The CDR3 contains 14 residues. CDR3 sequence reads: CASSSKDSRNIQYF. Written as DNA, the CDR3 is TGTGCCAGCAGTTCCAAGGACAGTCGAAACATTCAGTACTTC.

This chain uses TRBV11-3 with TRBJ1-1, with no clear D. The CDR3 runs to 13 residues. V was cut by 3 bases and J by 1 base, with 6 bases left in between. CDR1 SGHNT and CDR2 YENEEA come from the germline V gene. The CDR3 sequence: CASSFSGNTEAFF. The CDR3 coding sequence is TGTGCCAGCAGCTTTTCCGGGAACACTGAAGCTTTCTTT. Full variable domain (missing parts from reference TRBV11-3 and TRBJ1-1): EAGVVQSPRYKIIEKKQPVAFWCNPISGHNTLYWYLQNLGQGPELLIRYENEEAVDDSQLPKDRFSAERLKGVDSTLKIQPAELGDSAVYLCASSFSGNTEAFFGQGTRLTVV.

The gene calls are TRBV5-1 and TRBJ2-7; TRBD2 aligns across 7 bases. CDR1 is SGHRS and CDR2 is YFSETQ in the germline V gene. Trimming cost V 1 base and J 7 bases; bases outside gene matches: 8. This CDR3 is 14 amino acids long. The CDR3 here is CASSLYGAAGEQYF. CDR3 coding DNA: TGCGCCAGCAGCTTGTATGGGGCAGCGGGAGAGCAGTACTTC.

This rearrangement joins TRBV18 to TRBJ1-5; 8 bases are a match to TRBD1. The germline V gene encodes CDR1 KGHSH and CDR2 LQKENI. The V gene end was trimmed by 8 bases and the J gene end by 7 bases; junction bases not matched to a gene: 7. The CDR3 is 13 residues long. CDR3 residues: CASADREGQPQHF. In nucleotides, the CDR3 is TGTGCCAGCGCGGACAGGGAAGGGCAGCCCCAGCATTTT.

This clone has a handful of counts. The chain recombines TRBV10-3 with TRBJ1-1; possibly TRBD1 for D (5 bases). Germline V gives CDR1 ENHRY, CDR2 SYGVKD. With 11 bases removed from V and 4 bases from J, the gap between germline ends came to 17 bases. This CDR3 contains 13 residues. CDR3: CASGRGAVTEAFF. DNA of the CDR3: TGTGCCTCTGGGAGGGGCGCGGTCACTGAAGCTTTCTTT.

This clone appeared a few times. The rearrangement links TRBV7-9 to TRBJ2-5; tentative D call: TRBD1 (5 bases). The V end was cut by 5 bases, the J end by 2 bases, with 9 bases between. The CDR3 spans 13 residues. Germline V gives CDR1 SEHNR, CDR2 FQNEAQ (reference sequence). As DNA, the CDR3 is TGTGCCAGCAGCCTGACAGCTCAAGAGACCCAGTACTTC. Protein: CASSLTAQETQYF.

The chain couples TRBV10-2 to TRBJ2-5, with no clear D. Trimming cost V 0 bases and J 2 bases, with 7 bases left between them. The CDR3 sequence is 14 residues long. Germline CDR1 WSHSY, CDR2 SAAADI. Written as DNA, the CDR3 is TGCGCCAGCAGTGAGTCGCGGTCACAAGAGACCCAGTACTTC. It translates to CASSESRSQETQYF.

CDR3 bases: TGTGCCAGCAGTTATCGGGCGGTGGACAGGTTCTACAATGAGCAGTTCTTC. Translation: CASSYRAVDRFYNEQFF. The chain recombines TRBV6-2 or TRBV6-3 with TRBJ2-1; 7 positions agree with TRBD1. The V gene end was trimmed by 3 bases and the J gene end by 3 bases; junction bases not matched to a gene: 11. Germline V gene data show CDR1 as MNHEY and CDR2 as SVGEGT. CDR3 size: 17 residues.

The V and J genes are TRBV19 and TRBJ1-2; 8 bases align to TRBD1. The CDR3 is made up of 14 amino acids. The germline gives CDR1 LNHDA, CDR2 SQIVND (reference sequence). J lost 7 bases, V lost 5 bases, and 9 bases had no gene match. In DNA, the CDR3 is TGTGCCAGTAGTCTAAGCAGGGGGCAGGCTGGCTACACCTTC. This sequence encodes CASSLSRGQAGYTF.

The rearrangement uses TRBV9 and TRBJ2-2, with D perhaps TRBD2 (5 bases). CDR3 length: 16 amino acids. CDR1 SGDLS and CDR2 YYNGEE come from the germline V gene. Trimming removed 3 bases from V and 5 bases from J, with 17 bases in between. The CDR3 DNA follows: TGTGCCAGCAGCGAGAGGGAAGTCTCTATAACCGGGGAGCTGTTTTTT. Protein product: CASSEREVSITGELFF.

For the CDR3, the DNA is TGCGCCAGCAGCTCTGGGGGGGGCGCAACTAATGAAAAACTGTTTTTT. Translation: CASSSGGGATNEKLFF. The V gene is TRBV5-1, the J gene TRBJ1-4; TRBD1 might be the D (6 bases). The CDR3 consists of 16 residues. V was pared by 3 bases and J by 0 bases, with 12 bases between. Germline assignment: CDR1 SGHRS and CDR2 YFSETQ.

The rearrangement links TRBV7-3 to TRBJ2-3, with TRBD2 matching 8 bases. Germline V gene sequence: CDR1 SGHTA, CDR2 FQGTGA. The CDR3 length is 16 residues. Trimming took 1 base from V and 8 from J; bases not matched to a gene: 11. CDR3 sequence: CASSLILAGIAGTQYF. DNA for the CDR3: TGTGCCAGCAGCTTAATATTAGCGGGGATAGCCGGTACGCAGTATTTT. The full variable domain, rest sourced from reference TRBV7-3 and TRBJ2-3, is GAGVSQTPSNKVTEKGKYVELRCDPISGHTALYWYRQSLGQGPEFLIYFQGTGAADDSGLPNDRFFAVRPEGSVSTLKIQRTERGDSAVYLCASSLILAGIAGTQYFGPGTRLTVL.

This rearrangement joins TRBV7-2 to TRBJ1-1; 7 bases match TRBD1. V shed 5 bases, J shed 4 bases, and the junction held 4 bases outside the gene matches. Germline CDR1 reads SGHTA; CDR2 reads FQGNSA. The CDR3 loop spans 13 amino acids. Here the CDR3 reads CASSPDRVTEAFF. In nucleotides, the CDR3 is TGTGCCAGCAGCCCCGACAGGGTCACTGAAGCTTTCTTT.

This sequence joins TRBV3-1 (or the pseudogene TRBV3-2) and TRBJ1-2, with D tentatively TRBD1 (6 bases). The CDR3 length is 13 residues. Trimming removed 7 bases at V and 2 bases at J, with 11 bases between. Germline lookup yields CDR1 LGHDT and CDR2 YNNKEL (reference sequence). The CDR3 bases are TGTGCCAGCACCAAACAGGGAAACTATGGCTACACCTTC. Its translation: CASTKQGNYGYTF.

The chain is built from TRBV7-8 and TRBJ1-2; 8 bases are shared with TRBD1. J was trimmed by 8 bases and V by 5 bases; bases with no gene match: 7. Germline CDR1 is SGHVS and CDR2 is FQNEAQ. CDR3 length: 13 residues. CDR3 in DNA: TGTGCCAGCAGCCCCGACAGGGGTCGAGGCTACACCTTC. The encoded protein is CASSPDRGRGYTF.

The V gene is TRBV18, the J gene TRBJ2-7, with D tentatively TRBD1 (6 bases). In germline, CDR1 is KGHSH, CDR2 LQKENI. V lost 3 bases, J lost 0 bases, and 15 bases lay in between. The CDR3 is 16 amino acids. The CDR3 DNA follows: TGTGCCAGCTCACCCAAATCCAGGGGTAACTCCTACGAGCAGTACTTC. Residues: CASSPKSRGNSYEQYF.

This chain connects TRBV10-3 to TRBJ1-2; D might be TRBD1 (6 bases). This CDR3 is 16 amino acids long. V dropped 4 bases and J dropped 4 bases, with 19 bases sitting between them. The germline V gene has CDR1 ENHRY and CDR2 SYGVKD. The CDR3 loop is CAISASGREGGYGYTF. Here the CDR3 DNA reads TGTGCCATCAGTGCTTCGGGACGGGAAGGGGGCTATGGCTACACCTTC.

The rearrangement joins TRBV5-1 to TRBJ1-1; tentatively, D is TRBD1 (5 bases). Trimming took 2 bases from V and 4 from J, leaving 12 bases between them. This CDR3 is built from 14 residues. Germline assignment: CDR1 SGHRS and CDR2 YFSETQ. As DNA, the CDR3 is TGCGCCAGCAGCTTTTCAGCTAGGGGCACTGAAGCTTTCTTT. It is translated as CASSFSARGTEAFF.

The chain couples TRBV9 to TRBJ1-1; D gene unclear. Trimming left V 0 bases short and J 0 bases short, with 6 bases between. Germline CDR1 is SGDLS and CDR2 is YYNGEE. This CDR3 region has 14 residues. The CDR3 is CASSVASVNTEAFF. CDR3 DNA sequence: TGTGCCAGCAGCGTAGCATCAGTGAACACTGAAGCTTTCTTT.